The 18 T cell receptor beta chains presented below share a single source sample, sequenced in a study of OX40 agonist ivuxolimab in advanced cancers. Sequencing used immunoSEQ multiplex PCR; TCRdb keeps in-frame clones, though not all of them. Among more than 85,000 clones listed, roughly nine tenths were seen once. Here the sequenced sample was CD4+ or CD8+ T cells sorted from blood, taken in a trial of the OX40 agonist ivuxolimab. The source is an adult with an advanced solid tumor such as melanoma, head and neck, liver or kidney cancer.

The rearrangement links TRBV6-1 to TRBJ2-7; unclear D gene. Germline V gene sequence: CDR1 MNHNS, CDR2 SASEGT. CDR3 length equals 15 residues. V was trimmed by 5 bases and J by 4 bases, leaving 18 bases between them. Here the CDR3 DNA reads TGTGCCAGCAGTTTTCAGCTATTAATGGAATACGAGCAGTACTTC. It specifies CASSFQLLMEYEQYF.

The rearrangement links TRBV29-1 to TRBJ2-3; 8 bases are shared with TRBD2. The junction had 9 bases not matched to a gene; V was cut back by 6 bases and J by 1 base. Germline CDR1 SQVTM, CDR2 ANQGSEA. This CDR3 comprises 15 residues. CDR3 coding DNA: TGCAGCGTGGTCTATAGCGGGGTTGGCACAGATACGCAGTATTTT. Translated: CSVVYSGVGTDTQYF.

The chain recombines TRBV18 with TRBJ2-2, with D perhaps TRBD1 (6 bases). Germline V gene lookup returns CDR1 KGHSH and CDR2 LQKENI. The CDR3 extends over 16 amino acids. With 3 bases removed from V and 2 bases from J, the gap between germline ends came to 13 bases. The CDR3 spells CASSPTQDSNTGELFF. CDR3 nucleotide sequence: TGTGCCAGCTCACCCACACAGGACAGCAACACCGGGGAGCTGTTTTTT.

The V gene is TRBV5-4, the J gene TRBJ1-5, with D tentatively TRBD1 (5 bases). The V end was cut by 4 bases, the J end by 3 bases, with 14 bases between. The CDR3 spans 15 residues. CDR1 SGHNT and CDR2 YYREEE come from the germline V gene (reference sequence). CDR3 protein: CASSHVPGYNQPQHF. The CDR3 region has the DNA TGTGCCAGCAGCCACGTGCCAGGGTACAATCAGCCCCAGCATTTT. Complete variable domain (other parts from reference TRBV5-4 and TRBJ1-5): ETGVTQSPTHLIKTRGQQVTLRCSSQSGHNTVSWYQQALGQGPQFIFQYYREEENGRGNFPPRFSGLQFPNYSSELNVNALELDDSALYLCASSHVPGYNQPQHFGDGTRLSIL.

V is TRBV9 and J is TRBJ1-2; TRBD1 matches at 9 bases. With V trimmed by 3 bases and J by 3 bases, 6 bases remained unmatched. This CDR3 is built from 15 residues. From germline, CDR1 is SGDLS and CDR2 YYNGEE. The CDR3 nucleotides are TGTGCCAGCAGCGCTCGGGACAGGGTGGACTATGGCTACACCTTC. Its protein product is CASSARDRVDYGYTF. The full variable domain, rest sourced from reference TRBV9 and TRBJ1-2, is DSGVTQTPKHLITATGQRVTLRCSPRSGDLSVYWYQQSLDQGLQFLIQYYNGEERAKGNILERFSAQQFPDLHSELNLSSLELGDSALYFCASSARDRVDYGYTFGSGTRLTVV.

This clone was seen only a few times. V is TRBV7-2 and J is TRBJ2-5, with D perhaps TRBD1 or TRBD2 (7 bases each). The CDR3 spans 16 residues. The germline gives CDR1 SGHTA, CDR2 FQGNSA. The germline V and J ends were trimmed by 2 bases and 4 bases, with 17 bases remaining between them. The CDR3 loop reads CASSLNYGRGGETQYF. CDR3 DNA sequence: TGTGCCAGCAGCTTAAATTACGGCAGGGGGGGAGAGACCCAGTACTTC.

This chain joins TRBV10-3 and TRBJ2-2; no firm D call. V was shortened by 7 bases and J by 6 bases, with 3 bases between the two germline ends. The CDR3 has 10 amino acids. Germline V gene data show CDR1 as ENHRY and CDR2 as SYGVKD. This CDR3 reads CAIKAGELFF. CDR3 bases: TGTGCCATCAAGGCCGGGGAGCTGTTTTTT.

The chain couples TRBV18 to TRBJ2-7; the D is unclear. Trimming took off 2 bases at V and 4 bases at J, with 6 bases between the two ends. In germline, CDR1 is KGHSH, CDR2 LQKENI. The CDR3 sequence is 12 residues long. The DNA for the CDR3 is TGTGCCAGCTCACCAGGGGTATACGAGCAGTACTTC. It yields the protein CASSPGVYEQYF.

The rearrangement joins TRBV5-4 to TRBJ2-1; 8 nucleotides line up with TRBD2. Losses at the gene ends were 4 bases for V and 9 bases for J; bases not matched to a gene: 12. From germline, CDR1 is SGHNT and CDR2 YYREEE (reference sequence). This CDR3 spans 15 amino acids. CDR3 DNA sequence: TGTGCCAGCAGCCTCGGGGGGGCAGGAGGCGGTGAGCAGTTCTTC. It is translated as CASSLGGAGGGEQFF.

On this clone itself: Distinct nucleotide sequences in the sample also encode this CDR3. This chain connects TRBV2 to TRBJ2-2; maybe TRBD2 (7 bases). The CDR3 extends over 14 amino acids. V was pared by 7 bases and J by 6 bases, with 15 bases between. Germline CDR1 and CDR2: SNHLY and FYNNEI. The CDR3: CASKVGGLSGELFF. The CDR3 DNA sequence: TGTGCCAGCAAGGTGGGGGGGCTCTCCGGGGAGCTGTTTTTT.

J is TRBJ2-3 and V is TRBV10-3, with a tentative D call TRBD2 (6 bases). CDR3 length equals 14 residues. V was trimmed by 2 bases and J by 8 bases, leaving 14 bases between them. The germline V gene has CDR1 ENHRY and CDR2 SYGVKD. The CDR3 DNA sequence: TGTGCCATCAGTGAGCTCTCGGGGGAAGGTACGCAGTATTTT. Encoded protein: CAISELSGEGTQYF.

This clone was counted a single time. The genes are TRBV19 and TRBJ2-7; D ambiguous. Germline V gene lookup returns CDR1 LNHDA and CDR2 SQIVND (reference sequence). This CDR3 comprises 13 residues. The V gene lost 2 bases and the J gene lost 6 bases, with 11 bases spanning the gap. The CDR3 here is CASSIKGFFEQYF. CDR3 bases: TGTGCCAGTAGTATAAAAGGGTTCTTCGAGCAGTACTTC. The variable domain in full, with the rest retrieved from reference TRBV19 and TRBJ2-7, is DGGITQSPKYLFRKEGQNVTLSCEQNLNHDAMYWYRQDPGQGLRLIYYSQIVNDFQKGDIAEGYSVSREKKESFPLTVTSAQKNPTAFYLCASSIKGFFEQYFGPGTRLTVT.

The genes are TRBV11-3 and TRBJ2-7; D gene unclear. Per the germline V gene, CDR1 is SGHNT and CDR2 is YENEEA. Trimming removed 7 bases at V and 1 base at J, with 5 bases between. The CDR3 extends over 11 amino acids. Written as DNA, the CDR3 is TGTGCCAGCAAGCGATCCTACGAGCAGTACTTC. The encoded protein is CASKRSYEQYF.

Of note for this clone: This CDR3 is missing its conserved last phenylalanine or tryptophan, likely due to a read error. The genes are TRBV2 and TRBJ1-6; 9 nucleotides agree with TRBD1. Germline values: CDR1 SNHLY, CDR2 FYNNEI. After removal of 8 bases from V and 2 bases from J, the junction contained 4 bases not matched to a gene. This CDR3 has 15 amino acids. The CDR3 protein is CASGRDRAYNSPLHL. The DNA for the CDR3 is TGTGCCAGCGGCCGGGACAGGGCCTATAATTCACCCCTCCACCTT.

The CDR3 region is CASSIVSSGNTEAFF. CDR3 in DNA: TGTGCCAGTAGTATTGTGTCCAGCGGGAACACTGAAGCTTTCTTT. This chain uses TRBV19 with TRBJ1-1; no definite D call. CDR1 and CDR2 (germline): LNHDA, SQIVND (reference sequence). The CDR3 runs 15 residues. The V gene lost 3 bases and the J gene lost 1 base, with 12 bases spanning the gap.

The chain joins TRBV7-9 to TRBJ2-3; 12 positions match TRBD2. Germline assignment: CDR1 SEHNR and CDR2 FQNEAQ (reference sequence). Germline trimming cut 5 bases from V and 6 bases from J; bases unmatched to any gene: 6. The CDR3 length is 15 residues. The CDR3 DNA reads TGTGCCAGCAGCCTCCTAGCGGGGGGGCCGGATACGCAGTATTTT. Translating it yields CASSLLAGGPDTQYF.

CDR3 nucleotide sequence: TGTGCCAGCAGCGTAGGCCACCTCAGGGGAACTAATGAAAAACTGTTTTTT. Its protein product is CASSVGHLRGTNEKLFF. This sequence joins TRBV9 and TRBJ1-4; tentative D call: TRBD1 (6 bases). CDR1 and CDR2 (germline): SGDLS, YYNGEE. The CDR3 contains 17 residues. Trimming took off 0 bases at V and 1 base at J, with 13 bases between the two ends.

This clone was seen a handful of times. The chain joins TRBV7-8 to TRBJ2-5, with 7 nucleotides matching TRBD2. CDR3 length: 13 residues. The germline CDR1 and CDR2 sequences are SGHVS and FQNEAQ. V dropped 4 bases and J dropped 2; count of bases not matched to a gene: 1. DNA for the CDR3: TGTGCCAGCAGCTGGGGGGGGCAAGAGACCCAGTACTTC. Translation gives CASSWGGQETQYF.